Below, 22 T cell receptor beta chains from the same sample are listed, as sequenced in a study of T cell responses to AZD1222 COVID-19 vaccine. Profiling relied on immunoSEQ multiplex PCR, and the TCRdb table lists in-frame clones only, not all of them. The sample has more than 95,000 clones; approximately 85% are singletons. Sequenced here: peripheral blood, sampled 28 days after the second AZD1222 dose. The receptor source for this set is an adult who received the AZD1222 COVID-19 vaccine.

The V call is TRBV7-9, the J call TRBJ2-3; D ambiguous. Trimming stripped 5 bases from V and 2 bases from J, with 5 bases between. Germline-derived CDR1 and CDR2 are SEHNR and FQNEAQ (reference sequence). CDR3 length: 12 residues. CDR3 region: CASSANTDTQYF. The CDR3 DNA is TGTGCCAGCAGCGCGAACACAGATACGCAGTATTTT. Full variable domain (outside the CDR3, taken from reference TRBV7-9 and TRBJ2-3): DTGVSQNPRHKITKRGQNVTFRCDPISEHNRLYWYRQTLGQGPEFLTYFQNEAQLEKSRLLSDRFSAERPKGSFSTLEIQRTEQGDSAMYLCASSANTDTQYFGPGTRLTVL.

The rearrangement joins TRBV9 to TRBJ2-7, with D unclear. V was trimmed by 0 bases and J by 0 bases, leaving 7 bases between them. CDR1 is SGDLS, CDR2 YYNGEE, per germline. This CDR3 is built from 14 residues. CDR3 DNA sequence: TGTGCCAGCAGCGTAGACATATTCTCCTACGAGCAGTACTTC. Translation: CASSVDIFSYEQYF.

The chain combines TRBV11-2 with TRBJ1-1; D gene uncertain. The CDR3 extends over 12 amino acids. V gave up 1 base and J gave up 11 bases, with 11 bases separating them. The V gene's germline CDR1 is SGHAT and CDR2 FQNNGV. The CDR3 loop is CASSLADREAFF. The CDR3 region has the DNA TGTGCCAGCAGCTTAGCGGATCGGGAGGCTTTCTTT. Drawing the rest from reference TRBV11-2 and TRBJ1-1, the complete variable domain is EAGVAQSPRYKIIEKRQSVAFWCNPISGHATLYWYQQILGQGPKLLIQFQNNGVVDDSQLPKDRFSAERLKGVDSTLKIQPAKLEDSAVYLCASSLADREAFFGQGTRLTVV.

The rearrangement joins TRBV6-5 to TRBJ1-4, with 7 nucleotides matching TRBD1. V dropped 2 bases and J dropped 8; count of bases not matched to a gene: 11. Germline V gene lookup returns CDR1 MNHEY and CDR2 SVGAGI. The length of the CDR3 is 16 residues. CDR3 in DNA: TGTGCCAGCAGTTACAAGGGGGCAGGGTTAGGCGAAAAACTGTTTTTT. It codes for CASSYKGAGLGEKLFF.

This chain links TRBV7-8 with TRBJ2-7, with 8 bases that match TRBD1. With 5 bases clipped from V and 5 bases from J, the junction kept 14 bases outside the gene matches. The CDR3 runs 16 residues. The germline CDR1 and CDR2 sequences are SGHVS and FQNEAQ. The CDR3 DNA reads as TGTGCCAGCAGCCCTCGACAGGGGATGGGGGGAGACGAGCAGTACTTC. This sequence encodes CASSPRQGMGGDEQYF.

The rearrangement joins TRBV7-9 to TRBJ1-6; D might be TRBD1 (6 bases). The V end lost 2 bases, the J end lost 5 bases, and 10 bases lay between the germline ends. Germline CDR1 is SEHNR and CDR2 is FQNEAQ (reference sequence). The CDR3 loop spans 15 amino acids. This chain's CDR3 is CASSLSQGNNSPLHF. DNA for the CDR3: TGTGCCAGCAGCTTATCACAGGGAAATAATTCACCCCTCCACTTT.

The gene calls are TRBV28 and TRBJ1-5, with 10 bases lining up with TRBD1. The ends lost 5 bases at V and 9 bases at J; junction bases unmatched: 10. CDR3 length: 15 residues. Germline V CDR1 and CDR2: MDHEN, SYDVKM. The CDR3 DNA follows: TGTGCCAGCAGTCCGGGACAGGGGATGGGGAGGCCCCAGCATTTT. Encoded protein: CASSPGQGMGRPQHF. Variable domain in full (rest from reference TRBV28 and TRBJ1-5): DVKVTQSSRYLVKRTGEKVFLECVQDMDHENMFWYRQDPGLGLRLIYFSYDVKMKEKGDIPEGYSVSREKKERFSLILESASTNQTSMYLCASSPGQGMGRPQHFGDGTRLSIL.

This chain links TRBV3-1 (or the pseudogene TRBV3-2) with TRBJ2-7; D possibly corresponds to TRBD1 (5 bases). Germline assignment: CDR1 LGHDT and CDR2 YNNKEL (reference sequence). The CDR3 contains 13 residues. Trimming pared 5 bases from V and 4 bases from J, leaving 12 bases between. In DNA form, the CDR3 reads TGTGCCAGCAGCTTTCAAGCAGGGTACGAGCAGTACTTC. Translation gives CASSFQAGYEQYF.

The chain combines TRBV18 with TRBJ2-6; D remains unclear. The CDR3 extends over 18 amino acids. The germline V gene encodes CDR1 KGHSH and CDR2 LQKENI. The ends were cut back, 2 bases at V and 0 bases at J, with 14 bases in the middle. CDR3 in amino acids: CASSPFTTTTSGANVLTF. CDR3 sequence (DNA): TGTGCCAGCTCACCATTTACGACAACGACCTCTGGGGCCAACGTCCTGACTTTC.

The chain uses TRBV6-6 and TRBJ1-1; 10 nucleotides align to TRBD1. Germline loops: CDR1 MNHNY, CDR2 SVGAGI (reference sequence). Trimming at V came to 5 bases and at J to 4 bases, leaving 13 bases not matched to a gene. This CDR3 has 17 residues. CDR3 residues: CASSLEGSGQGITEAFF. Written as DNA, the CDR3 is TGTGCCAGCAGTCTTGAGGGATCGGGACAGGGGATCACTGAAGCTTTCTTT.

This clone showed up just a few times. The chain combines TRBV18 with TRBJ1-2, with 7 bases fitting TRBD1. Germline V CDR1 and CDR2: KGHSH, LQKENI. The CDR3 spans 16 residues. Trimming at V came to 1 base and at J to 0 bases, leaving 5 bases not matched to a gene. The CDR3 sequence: CASSPLGQAANYGYTF. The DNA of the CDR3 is TGTGCCAGCTCACCACTTGGACAGGCAGCTAACTATGGCTACACCTTC.

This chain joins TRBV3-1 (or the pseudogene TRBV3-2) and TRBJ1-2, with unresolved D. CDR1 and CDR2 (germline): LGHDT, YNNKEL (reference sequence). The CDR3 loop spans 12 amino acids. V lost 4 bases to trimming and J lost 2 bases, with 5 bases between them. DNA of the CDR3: TGTGCCAGCAGCCCCGACAACTATGGCTACACCTTC. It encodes CASSPDNYGYTF.

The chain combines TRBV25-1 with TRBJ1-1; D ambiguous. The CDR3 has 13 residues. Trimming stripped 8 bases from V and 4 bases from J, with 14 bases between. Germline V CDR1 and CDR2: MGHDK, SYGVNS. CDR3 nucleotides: TGTGCCAGCCTCAAGGGATCGGGCACTGAAGCTTTCTTT. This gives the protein CASLKGSGTEAFF.

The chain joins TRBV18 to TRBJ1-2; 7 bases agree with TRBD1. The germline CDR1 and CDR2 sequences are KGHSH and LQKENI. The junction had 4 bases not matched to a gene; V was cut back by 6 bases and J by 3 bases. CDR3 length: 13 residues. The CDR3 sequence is CASSLDRDYGYTF. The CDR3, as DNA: TGTGCCAGCTCCCTTGACAGGGACTATGGCTACACCTTC.

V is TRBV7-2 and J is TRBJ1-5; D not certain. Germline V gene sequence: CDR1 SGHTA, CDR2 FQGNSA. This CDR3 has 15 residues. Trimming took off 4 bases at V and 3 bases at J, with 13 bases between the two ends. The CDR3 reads CASSSDPGPNQPQHF. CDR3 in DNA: TGTGCCAGCAGCTCAGACCCTGGGCCCAATCAGCCCCAGCATTTT. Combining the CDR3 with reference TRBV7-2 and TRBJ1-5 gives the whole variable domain GAGVSQSPSNKVTEKGKDVELRCDPISGHTALYWYRQSLGQGLEFLIYFQGNSAPDKSGLPSDRFSAERTGGSVSTLTIQRTQQEDSAVYLCASSSDPGPNQPQHFGDGTRLSIL.

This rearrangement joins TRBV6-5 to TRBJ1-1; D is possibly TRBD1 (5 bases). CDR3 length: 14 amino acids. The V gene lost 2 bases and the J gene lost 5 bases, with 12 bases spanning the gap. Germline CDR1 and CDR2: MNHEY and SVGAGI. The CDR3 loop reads CASSYGGLGTEAFF. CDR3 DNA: TGTGCCAGCAGTTACGGGGGATTGGGGACTGAAGCTTTCTTT.

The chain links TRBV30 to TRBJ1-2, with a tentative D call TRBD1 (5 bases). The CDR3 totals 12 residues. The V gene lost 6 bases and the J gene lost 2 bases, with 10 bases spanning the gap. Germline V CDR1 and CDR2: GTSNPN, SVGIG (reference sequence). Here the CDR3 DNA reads TGTGCCTGCCACAGGCCAAACTATGGCTACACCTTC. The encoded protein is CACHRPNYGYTF.

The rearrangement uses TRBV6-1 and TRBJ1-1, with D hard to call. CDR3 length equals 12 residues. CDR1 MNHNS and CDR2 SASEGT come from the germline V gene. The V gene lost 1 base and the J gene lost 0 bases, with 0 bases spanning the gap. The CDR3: CASSEVNTEAFF. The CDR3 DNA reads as TGTGCCAGCAGTGAAGTGAACACTGAAGCTTTCTTT.

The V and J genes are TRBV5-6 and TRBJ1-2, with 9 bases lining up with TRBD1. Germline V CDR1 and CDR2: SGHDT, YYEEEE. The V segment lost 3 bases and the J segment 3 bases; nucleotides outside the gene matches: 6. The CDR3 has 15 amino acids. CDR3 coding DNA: TGTGCCAGCAGCTCCGGGACAGGGACGTACTATGGCTACACCTTC. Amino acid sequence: CASSSGTGTYYGYTF.

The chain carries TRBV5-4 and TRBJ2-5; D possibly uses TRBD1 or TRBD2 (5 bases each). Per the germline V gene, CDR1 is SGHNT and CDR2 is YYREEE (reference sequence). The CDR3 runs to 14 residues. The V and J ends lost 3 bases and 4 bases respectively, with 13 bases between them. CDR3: CASSSGDPRETQYF. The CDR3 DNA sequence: TGTGCCAGCAGCTCTGGGGACCCACGAGAGACCCAGTACTTC.

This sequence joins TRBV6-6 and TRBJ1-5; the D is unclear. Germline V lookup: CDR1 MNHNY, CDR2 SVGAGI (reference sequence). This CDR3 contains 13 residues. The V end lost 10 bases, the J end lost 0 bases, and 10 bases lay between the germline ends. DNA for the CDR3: TGTGCCATCCACGGAGTTAGCAATCAGCCCCAGCATTTT. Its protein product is CAIHGVSNQPQHF.

The CDR3 loop reads CASSSRSSEQFF. CDR3 nucleotides: TGTGCCAGCAGTTCCCGTTCTAGCGAGCAGTTCTTC. The chain links TRBV6-2 or TRBV6-3 to TRBJ2-1, with a possible D match to TRBD2 (5 bases). The V end was cut by 4 bases, the J end by 10 bases, with 11 bases between. CDR3 length equals 12 residues. CDR1 and CDR2 from the germline V gene are MNHEY and SVGEGT.